The rows below give T cell receptor beta chains drawn from one sample of a study of OX40 agonist ivuxolimab in advanced cancers. Profiling relied on immunoSEQ multiplex PCR, and the TCRdb table lists in-frame clones only, not all of them. The sample carries about 44,000 clones, roughly nine tenths recorded once. Sequenced here: CD4+ or CD8+ T cells sorted from blood, sampled in a trial of the OX40 agonist ivuxolimab. All receptors derive from an adult with an advanced solid tumor such as melanoma, head and neck, liver or kidney cancer. The CDR3 runs from the conserved cysteine through the conserved F or W. Fields, in order: D gene, V gene, J gene, CDR3 protein. The D gene is left open where the match is weak.

>TRBD1|TRBV28|TRBJ2-7
CASSPGAGQGFGYEQYF
>TRBD2|TRBV29-1|TRBJ2-1
CSVGLAGVAGYEQFF
>TRBD1|TRBV19|TRBJ1-2
CASSVTGTGDYGYTF
>TRBD1|TRBV27|TRBJ1-2
CASSLSAGGFYGYTF
>TRBD1|TRBV7-9|TRBJ2-7
CASSSRQGSYEQYF
>TRBD1|TRBV6-6|TRBJ2-7
CASSPGQSYEQYF
>.|TRBV28|TRBJ1-5
CASSFRGTSNQPQHF
>TRBD2|TRBV7-9|TRBJ2-1
CASSLIAGGISYNEQFF
>.|TRBV7-8|TRBJ2-4
CASSFGNIQYF
>TRBD1|TRBV15|TRBJ1-1
CATSSPGGRNTEAFF
>TRBD1|TRBV28|TRBJ2-7
CASSFLDRGPNEQYF
>.|TRBV27|TRBJ2-1
CASSPLGELYNEQFF
>.|TRBV28|TRBJ2-1
CASSLRLDEPYNEQFF
>.|TRBV9|TRBJ2-3
CASSAGGEAVDTQYF
>.|TRBV25-1|TRBJ2-7
CASHGAGPLGYEQYF
>TRBD1|TRBV4-3|TRBJ1-1
CASSQQGEMNTEAFF
>.|TRBV5-1|TRBJ1-2
CASSFNLVYGYTF
>TRBD2|TRBV2|TRBJ2-3
CASSWTSGKADTQYF
>TRBD2|TRBV10-2|TRBJ2-2
CAAEREGRIGELFF
>.|TRBV4-3|TRBJ2-3
CASSQDLKREISTDTQYF
>TRBD2|TRBV30|TRBJ2-7
CAWISGLTYEQYF
>TRBD2|TRBV6-5|TRBJ2-1
CASIEGRGNEQFF
>TRBD2|TRBV9|TRBJ2-5
CASSVGLADQETQYF
>TRBD2|TRBV29-1|TRBJ2-1
CSADYQLAGNEQFF
>.|TRBV4-3|TRBJ1-1
CASSSRDGGNTEAFF
>.|TRBV27|TRBJ2-1
CASSLRGNEQFF